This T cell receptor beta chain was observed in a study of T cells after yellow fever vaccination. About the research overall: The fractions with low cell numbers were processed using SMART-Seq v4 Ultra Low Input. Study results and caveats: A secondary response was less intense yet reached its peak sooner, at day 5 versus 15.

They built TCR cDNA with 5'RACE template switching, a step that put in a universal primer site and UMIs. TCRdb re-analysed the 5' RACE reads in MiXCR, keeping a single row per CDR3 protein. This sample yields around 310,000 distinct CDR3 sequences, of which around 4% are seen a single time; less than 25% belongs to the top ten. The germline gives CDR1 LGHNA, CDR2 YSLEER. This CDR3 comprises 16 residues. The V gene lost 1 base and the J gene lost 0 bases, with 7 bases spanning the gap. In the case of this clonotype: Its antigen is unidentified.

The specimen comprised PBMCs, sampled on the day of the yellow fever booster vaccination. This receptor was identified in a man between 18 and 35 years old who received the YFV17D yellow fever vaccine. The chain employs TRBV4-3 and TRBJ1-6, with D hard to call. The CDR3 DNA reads TGCGCCAGCAGCCAAGCGCTGAGCTCCTATAATTCACCCCTCCACTTT. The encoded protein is CASSQALSSYNSPLHF.